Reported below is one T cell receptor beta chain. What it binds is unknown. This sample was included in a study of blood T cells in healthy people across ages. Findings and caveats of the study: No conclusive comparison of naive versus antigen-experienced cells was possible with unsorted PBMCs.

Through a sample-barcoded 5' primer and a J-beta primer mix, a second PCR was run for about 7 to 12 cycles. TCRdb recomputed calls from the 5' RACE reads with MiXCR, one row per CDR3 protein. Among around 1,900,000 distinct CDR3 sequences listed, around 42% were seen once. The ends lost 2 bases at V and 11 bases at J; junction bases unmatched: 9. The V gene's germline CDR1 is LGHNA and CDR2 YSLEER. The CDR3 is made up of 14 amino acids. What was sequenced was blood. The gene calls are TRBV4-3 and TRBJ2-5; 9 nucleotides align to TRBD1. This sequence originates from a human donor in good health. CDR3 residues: CASSQTGTGRQQYF. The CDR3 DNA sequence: TGCGCCAGCAGCCAAACCGGGACAGGGAGACAGCAGTACTTC.